This T cell receptor (beta chain) derives from a study of cytomegalovirus exposure and HLA in healthy donors. About the research overall: Earlier, some 170 million T cells were analyzed, and 117 million unique TCR beta sequences were found among them. Study observations and caveats: About 87% or about 30% of the time was how often most TCR beta V segments were productive, according to an earlier analysis. Reported findings show TCR beta sequences accurately forecast HLA-A and HLA-B alleles in most subjects.

Concerning this clone: As yet, its antigen is unknown.

Primers: 60 Vbeta forward and 13 Jbeta reverse. The data were produced by immunoSEQ multiplex PCR, yet TCRdb's version contains in-frame clones alone and is incomplete. The sample shows 75,000 to 90,000 clones, around 73% of them seen only once. V gave up 0 bases and J gave up 6 bases, with 9 bases separating them. CDR1 is SGHRS, CDR2 YFSETQ, per germline. The CDR3 extends over 14 amino acids. This receptor was identified in a man in his forties or fifties in good health and CMV-seronegative. The J gene is TRBJ2-2, the V gene TRBV5-1; D perhaps matches TRBD2 (6 bases). Sequencing used PBMCs. CDR3 region: CASSLEPGAGELFF. The CDR3 region has the DNA TGCGCCAGCAGCTTGGAACCGGGGGCCGGGGAGCTGTTTTTT. The variable domain in full, with the rest retrieved from reference TRBV5-1 and TRBJ2-2, is KAGVTQTPRYLIKTRGQQVTLSCSPISGHRSVSWYQQTPGQGLQFLFEYFSETQRNKGNFPGRFSGRQFSNSRSEMNVSTLELGDSALYLCASSLEPGAGELFFGEGSRLTVL.